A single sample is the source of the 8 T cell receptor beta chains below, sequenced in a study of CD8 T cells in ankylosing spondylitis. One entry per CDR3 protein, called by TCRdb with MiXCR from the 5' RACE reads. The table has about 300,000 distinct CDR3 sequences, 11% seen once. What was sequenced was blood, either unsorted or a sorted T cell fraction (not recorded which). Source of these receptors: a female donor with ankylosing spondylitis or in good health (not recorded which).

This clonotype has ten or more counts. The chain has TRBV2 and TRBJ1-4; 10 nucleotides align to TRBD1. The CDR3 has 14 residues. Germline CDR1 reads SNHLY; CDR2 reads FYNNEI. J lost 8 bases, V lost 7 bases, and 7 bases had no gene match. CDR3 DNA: TGTGCCAGCACCCGGACAGGGGGTCAAGAAAAACTGTTTTTT. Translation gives CASTRTGGQEKLFF.

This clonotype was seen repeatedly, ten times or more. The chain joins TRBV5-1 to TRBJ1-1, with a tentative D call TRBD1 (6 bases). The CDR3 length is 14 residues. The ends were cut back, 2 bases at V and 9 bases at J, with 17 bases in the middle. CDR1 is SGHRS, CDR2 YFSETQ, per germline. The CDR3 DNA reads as TGCGCCAGCAGCTTCCCGGGGGGCTCACATAAAGCTTTCTTT. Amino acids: CASSFPGGSHKAFF.

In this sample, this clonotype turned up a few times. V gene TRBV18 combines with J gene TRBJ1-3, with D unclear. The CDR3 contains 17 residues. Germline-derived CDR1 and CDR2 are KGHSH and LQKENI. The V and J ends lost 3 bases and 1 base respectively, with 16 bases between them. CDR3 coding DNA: TGTGCCAGCTCACCGACTATAACGACACAATCTGGAAACACCATATATTTT. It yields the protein CASSPTITTQSGNTIYF.

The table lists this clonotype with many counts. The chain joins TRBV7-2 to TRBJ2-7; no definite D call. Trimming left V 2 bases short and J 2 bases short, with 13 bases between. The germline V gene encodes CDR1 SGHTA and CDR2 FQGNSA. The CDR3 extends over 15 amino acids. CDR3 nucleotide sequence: TGTGCCAGCAGCTTACCCAGGTCCGTAACCTACGAGCAGTACTTC. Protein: CASSLPRSVTYEQYF.

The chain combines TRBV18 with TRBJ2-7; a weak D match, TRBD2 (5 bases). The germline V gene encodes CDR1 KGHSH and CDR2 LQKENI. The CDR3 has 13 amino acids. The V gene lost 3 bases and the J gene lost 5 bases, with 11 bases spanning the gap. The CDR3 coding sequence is TGTGCCAGCTCACCGTCGGGGAACCACGAGCAGTACTTC. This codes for CASSPSGNHEQYF.

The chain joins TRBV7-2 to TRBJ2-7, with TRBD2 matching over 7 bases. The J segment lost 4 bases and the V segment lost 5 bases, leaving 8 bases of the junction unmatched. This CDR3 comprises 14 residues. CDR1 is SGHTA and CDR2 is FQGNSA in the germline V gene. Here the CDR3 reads CASSHEREVYEQYF. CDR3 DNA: TGTGCCAGCAGCCATGAACGGGAGGTATACGAGCAGTACTTC.

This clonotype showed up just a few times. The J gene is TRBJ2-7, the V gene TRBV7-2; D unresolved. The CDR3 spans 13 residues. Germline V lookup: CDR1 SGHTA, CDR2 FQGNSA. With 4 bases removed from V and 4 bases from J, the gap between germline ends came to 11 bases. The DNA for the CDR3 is TGTGCCAGCAGCTACCCCCTCCTTTACGAGCAGTACTTC. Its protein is CASSYPLLYEQYF. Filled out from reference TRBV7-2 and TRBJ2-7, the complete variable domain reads GAGVSQSPSNKVTEKGKDVELRCDPISGHTALYWYRQSLGQGLEFLIYFQGNSAPDKSGLPSDRFSAERTGGSVSTLTIQRTQQEDSAVYLCASSYPLLYEQYFGPGTRLTVT.

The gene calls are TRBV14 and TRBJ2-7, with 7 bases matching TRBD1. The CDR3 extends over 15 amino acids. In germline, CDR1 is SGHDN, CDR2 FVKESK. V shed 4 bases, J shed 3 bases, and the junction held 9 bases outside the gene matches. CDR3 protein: CASSRPGRQGYEQYF. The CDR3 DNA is TGTGCCAGCAGCCGCCCCGGTCGACAGGGCTACGAGCAGTACTTC. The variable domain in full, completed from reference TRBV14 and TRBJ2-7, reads EAGVTQFPSHSVIEKGQTVTLRCDPISGHDNLYWYRRVMGKEIKFLLHFVKESKQDESGMPNNRFLAERTGGTYSTLKVQPAELEDSGVYFCASSRPGRQGYEQYFGPGTRLTVT.